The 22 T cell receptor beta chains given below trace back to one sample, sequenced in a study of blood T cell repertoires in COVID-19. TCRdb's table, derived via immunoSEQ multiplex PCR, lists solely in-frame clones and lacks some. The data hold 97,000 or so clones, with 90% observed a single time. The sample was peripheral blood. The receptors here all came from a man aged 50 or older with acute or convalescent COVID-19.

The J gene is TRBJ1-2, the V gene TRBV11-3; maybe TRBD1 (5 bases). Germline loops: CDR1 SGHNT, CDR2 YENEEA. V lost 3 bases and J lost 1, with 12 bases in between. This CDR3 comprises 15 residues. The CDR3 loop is CASSFRGTHNYGYTF. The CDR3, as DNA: TGTGCCAGCAGCTTCCGGGGGACTCATAACTATGGCTACACCTTC.

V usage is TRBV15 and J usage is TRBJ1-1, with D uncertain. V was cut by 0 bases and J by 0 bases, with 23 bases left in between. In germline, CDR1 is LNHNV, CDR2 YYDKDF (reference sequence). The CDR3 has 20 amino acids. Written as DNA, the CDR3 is TGTGCCACCAGCAGAGAACTTCCGCATGGCCCGGGTCGCCTGAACACTGAAGCTTTCTTT. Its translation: CATSRELPHGPGRLNTEAFF.

The CDR3 DNA follows: TGCGCCAGCAGCCAGGTACAGGGAGACCAGCCCCAGCATTTT. Protein sequence: CASSQVQGDQPQHF. The rearrangement uses TRBV4-1 and TRBJ1-5; D perhaps matches TRBD1 (6 bases). CDR3 length: 14 residues. V was clipped by 3 bases and J by 7 bases, with 13 bases between them. The V gene's germline CDR1 is MGHRA and CDR2 YSYEKL.

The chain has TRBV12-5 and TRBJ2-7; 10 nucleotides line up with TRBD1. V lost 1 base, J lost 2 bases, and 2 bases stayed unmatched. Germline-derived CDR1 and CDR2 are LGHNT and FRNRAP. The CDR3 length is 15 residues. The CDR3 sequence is CASGLGGTGAYEQYF. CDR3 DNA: TGTGCTAGTGGTTTGGGCGGGACAGGGGCCTACGAGCAGTACTTC.

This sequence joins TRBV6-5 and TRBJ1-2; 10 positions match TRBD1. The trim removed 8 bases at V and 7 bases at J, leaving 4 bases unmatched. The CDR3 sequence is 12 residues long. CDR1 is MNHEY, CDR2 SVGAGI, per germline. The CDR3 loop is CASVRDRGGYTF. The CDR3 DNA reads TGTGCCAGCGTCCGGGACAGGGGTGGCTACACCTTC.

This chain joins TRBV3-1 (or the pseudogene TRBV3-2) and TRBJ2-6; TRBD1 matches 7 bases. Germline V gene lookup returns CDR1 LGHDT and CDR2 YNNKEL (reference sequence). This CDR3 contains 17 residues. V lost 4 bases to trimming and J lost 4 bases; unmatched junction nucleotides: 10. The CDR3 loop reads CASSRGGTGEGANVLTF. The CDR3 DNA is TGTGCCAGCAGCCGAGGCGGAACAGGGGAGGGGGCCAACGTCCTGACTTTC.

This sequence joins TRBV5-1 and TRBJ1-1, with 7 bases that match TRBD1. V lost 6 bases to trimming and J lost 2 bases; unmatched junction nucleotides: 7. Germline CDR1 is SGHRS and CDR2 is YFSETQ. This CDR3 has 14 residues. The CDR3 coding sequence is TGCGCCAGCAACCTTAGGACAGGAAACACTGAAGCTTTCTTT. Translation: CASNLRTGNTEAFF.

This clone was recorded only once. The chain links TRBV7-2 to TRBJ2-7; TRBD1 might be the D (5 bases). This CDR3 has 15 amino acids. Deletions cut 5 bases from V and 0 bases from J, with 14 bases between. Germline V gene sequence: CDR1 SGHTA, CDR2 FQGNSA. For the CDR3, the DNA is TGTGCCAGCAGCACACGGACACTAAGCTCCTACGAGCAGTACTTC. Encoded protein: CASSTRTLSSYEQYF.

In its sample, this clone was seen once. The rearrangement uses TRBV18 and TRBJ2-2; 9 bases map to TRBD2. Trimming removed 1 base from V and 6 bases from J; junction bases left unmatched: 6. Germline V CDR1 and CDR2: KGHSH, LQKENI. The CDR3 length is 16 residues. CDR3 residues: CASSPLRGRAAGELFF. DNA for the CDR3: TGTGCCAGCTCACCACTTCGCGGGAGGGCCGCCGGGGAGCTGTTTTTT. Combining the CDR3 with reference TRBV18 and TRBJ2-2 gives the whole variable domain NAGVMQNPRHLVRRRGQEARLRCSPMKGHSHVYWYRQLPEEGLKFMVYLQKENIIDESGMPKERFSAEFPKEGPSILRIQQVVRGDSAAYFCASSPLRGRAAGELFFGEGSRLTVL.

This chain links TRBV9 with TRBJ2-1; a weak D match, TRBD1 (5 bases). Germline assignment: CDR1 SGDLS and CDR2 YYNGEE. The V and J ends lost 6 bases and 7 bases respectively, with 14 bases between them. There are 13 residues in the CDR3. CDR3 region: CASNPDNRNEQFF. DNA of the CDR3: TGTGCCAGCAACCCGGACAACAGGAATGAGCAGTTCTTC. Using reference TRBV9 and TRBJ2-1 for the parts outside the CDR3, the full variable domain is DSGVTQTPKHLITATGQRVTLRCSPRSGDLSVYWYQQSLDQGLQFLIQYYNGEERAKGNILERFSAQQFPDLHSELNLSSLELGDSALYFCASNPDNRNEQFFGPGTRLTVL.

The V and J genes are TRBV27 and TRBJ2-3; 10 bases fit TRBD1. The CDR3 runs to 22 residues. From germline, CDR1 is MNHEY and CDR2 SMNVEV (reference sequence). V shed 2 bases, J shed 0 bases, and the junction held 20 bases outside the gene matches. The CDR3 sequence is CASSLNSPGQGFGRGSTDTQYF. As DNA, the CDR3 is TGTGCCAGCAGTTTAAATTCCCCGGGACAGGGGTTTGGGCGGGGGAGCACAGATACGCAGTATTTT.

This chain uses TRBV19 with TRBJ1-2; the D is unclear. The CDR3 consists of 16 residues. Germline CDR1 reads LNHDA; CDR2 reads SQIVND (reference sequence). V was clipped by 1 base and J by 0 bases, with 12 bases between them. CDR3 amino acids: CASSIVAGPANYGYTF. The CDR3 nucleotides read TGTGCCAGTAGTATAGTGGCAGGCCCAGCTAACTATGGCTACACCTTC.

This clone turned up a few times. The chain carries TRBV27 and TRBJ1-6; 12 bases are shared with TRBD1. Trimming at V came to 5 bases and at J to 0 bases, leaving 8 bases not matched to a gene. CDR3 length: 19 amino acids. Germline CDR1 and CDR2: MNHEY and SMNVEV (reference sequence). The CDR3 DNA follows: TGTGCCAGCAGTCTTTCCGGGACAGGGGGCCGCTCCTATAATTCACCCCTCCACTTT. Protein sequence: CASSLSGTGGRSYNSPLHF.

For the CDR3, the DNA is TGCGCCAGCAGCCTAGAACTAGCGGCTAGCTCCTACAATGAGCAGTTCTTC. Translation gives CASSLELAASSYNEQFF. This chain links TRBV4-1 with TRBJ2-1; 8 nucleotides line up with TRBD2. The CDR3 is 17 residues long. Looked up from germline, CDR1 is MGHRA and CDR2 is YSYEKL. V shed 4 bases, J shed 0 bases, and the junction held 8 bases outside the gene matches.

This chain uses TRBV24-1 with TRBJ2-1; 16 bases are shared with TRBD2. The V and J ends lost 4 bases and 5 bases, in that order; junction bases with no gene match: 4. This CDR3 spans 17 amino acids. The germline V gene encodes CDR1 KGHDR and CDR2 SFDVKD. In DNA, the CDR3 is TGTGCCACCAGTGACCCGGGACTAGCGGGAGGGGACAATGAGCAGTTCTTC. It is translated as CATSDPGLAGGDNEQFF.

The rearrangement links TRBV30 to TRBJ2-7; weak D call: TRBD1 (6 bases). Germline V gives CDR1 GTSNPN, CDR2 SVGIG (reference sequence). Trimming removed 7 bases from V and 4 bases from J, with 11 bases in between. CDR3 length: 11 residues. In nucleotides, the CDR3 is TGTGCCTCGAGCAGGGGTTACGAGCAGTACTTC. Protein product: CASSRGYEQYF.

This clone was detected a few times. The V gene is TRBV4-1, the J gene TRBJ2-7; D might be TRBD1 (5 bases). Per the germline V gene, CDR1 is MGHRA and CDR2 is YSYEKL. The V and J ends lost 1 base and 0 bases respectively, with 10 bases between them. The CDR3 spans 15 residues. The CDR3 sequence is CASSQAVDSSYEQYF. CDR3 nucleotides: TGCGCCAGCAGCCAAGCAGTCGACAGCTCCTACGAGCAGTACTTC.

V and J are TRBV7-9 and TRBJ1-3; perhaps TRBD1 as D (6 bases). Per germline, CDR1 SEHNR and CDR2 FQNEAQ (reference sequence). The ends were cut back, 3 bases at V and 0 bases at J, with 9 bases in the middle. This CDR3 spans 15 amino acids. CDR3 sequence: CASSFPGASGNTIYF. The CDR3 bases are TGTGCCAGCAGCTTTCCAGGGGCCTCTGGAAACACCATATATTTT.

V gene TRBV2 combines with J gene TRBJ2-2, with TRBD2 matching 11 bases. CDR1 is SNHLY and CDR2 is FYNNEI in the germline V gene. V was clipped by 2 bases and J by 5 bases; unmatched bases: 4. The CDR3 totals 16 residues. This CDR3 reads CASSETSGRKTGELFF. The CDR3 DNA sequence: TGTGCCAGCAGTGAAACTAGCGGGAGAAAAACCGGGGAGCTGTTTTTT.

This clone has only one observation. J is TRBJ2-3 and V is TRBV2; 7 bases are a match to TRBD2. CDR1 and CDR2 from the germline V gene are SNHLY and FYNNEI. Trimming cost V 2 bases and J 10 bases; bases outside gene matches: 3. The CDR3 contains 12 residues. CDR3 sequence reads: CASSELAEAQYF. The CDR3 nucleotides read TGTGCCAGCAGTGAACTAGCGGAGGCGCAGTATTTT.

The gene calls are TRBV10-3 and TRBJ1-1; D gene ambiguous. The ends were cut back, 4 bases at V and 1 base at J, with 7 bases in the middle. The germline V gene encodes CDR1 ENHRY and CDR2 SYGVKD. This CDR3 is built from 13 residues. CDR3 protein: CAISGGGNTEAFF. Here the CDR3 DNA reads TGTGCCATCAGTGGTGGAGGGAACACTGAAGCTTTCTTT.

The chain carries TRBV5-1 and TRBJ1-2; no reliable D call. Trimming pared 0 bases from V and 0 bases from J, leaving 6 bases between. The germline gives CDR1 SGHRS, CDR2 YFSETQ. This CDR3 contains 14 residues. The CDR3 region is CASSLDGANYGYTF. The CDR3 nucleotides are TGCGCCAGCAGCTTGGACGGAGCTAACTATGGCTACACCTTC.